This T cell receptor beta chain stems from a study of blood T cell repertoires in COVID-19. Whole-study context: Sites across the United States, Italy and Spain contributed samples from acute and convalescent COVID-19. PBMCs, B-cell-depleted T cells, or T cells were the source of the cDNA or gDNA that made up the material.

Enrollment of patients from Seattle took place during active infection, with longitudinal follow-up. Here immunoSEQ multiplex PCR was the method, and the copy in TCRdb shows in-frame clones only, minus some. This sample carries hundreds of thousands of clones, nearly 90% of them seen once, and the ten largest clones take 1.8%. Material for sequencing was peripheral blood. This clonotype originated in a young woman with COVID-19, enrolled during active disease.

The CDR3, as DNA: TGTGCCAGCAGTGAACCACATCCTGAATATGGCTACACCTTC. Its translation is CASSEPHPEYGYTF. This chain connects TRBV6-1 to TRBJ1-2, with D unresolved. Germline V lookup: CDR1 MNHNS, CDR2 SASEGT. Trimming shortened V by 2 bases and J by 5 bases, and 12 bases separated the two germline ends. The CDR3 is made up of 14 amino acids.